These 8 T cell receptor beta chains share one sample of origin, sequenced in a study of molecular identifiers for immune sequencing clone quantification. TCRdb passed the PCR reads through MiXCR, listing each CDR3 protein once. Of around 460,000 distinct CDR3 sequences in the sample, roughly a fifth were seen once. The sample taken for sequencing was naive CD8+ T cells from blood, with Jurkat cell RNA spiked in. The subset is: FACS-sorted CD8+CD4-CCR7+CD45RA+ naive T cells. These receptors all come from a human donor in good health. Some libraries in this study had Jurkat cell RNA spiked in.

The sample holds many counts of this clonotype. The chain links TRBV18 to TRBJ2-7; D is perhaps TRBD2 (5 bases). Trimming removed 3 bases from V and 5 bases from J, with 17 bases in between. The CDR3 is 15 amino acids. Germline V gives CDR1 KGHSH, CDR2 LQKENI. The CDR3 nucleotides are TGTGCCAGCTCACCTACCGCTCGGGATATTAACGAGCAGTACTTC. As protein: CASSPTARDINEQYF. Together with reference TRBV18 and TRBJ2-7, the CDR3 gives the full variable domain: NAGVMQNPRHLVRRRGQEARLRCSPMKGHSHVYWYRQLPEEGLKFMVYLQKENIIDESGMPKERFSAEFPKEGPSILRIQQVVRGDSAAYFCASSPTARDINEQYFGPGTRLTVT.

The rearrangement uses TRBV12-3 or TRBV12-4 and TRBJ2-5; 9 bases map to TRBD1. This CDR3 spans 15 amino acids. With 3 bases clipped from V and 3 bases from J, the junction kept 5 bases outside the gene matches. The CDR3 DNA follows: TGTGCCAGCAGTTTCACCGACAGGGGGGAAGAGACCCAGTACTTC. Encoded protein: CASSFTDRGEETQYF.

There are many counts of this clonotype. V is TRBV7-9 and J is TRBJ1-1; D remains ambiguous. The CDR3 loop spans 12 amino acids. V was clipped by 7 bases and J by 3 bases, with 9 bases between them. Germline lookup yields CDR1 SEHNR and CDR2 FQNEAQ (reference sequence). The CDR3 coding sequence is TGTGCCAGCACCGGACCAGACACTGAAGCTTTCTTT. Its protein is CASTGPDTEAFF.

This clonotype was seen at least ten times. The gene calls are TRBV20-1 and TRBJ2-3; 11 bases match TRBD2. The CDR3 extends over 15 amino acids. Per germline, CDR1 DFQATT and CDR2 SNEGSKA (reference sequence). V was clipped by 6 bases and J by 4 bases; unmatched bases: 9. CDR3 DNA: TGCAGTGCCCATCATAGCGGGGGGGTAGCAGATACGCAGTATTTT. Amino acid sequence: CSAHHSGGVADTQYF.

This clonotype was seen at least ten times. This CDR3 reads CASSLERGPYNEQFF. CDR3 DNA: TGCGCCAGCAGCTTAGAGCGGGGGCCCTACAATGAGCAGTTCTTC. The V gene is TRBV5-1, the J gene TRBJ2-1; 8 bases are shared with TRBD2. The ends lost 2 bases at V and 2 bases at J; junction bases unmatched: 3. The CDR3 is 15 amino acids. Germline V gene lookup returns CDR1 SGHRS and CDR2 YFSETQ. The full variable domain, completed using reference TRBV5-1 and TRBJ2-1, is KAGVTQTPRYLIKTRGQQVTLSCSPISGHRSVSWYQQTPGQGLQFLFEYFSETQRNKGNFPGRFSGRQFSNSRSEMNVSTLELGDSALYLCASSLERGPYNEQFFGPGTRLTVL.

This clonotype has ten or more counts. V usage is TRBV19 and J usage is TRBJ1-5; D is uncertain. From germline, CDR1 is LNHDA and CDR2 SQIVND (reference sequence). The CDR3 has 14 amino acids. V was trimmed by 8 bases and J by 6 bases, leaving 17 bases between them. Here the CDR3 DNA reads TGTGCCAGTGCAGACAACCCTCCAGGTCAGCCCCAGCATTTT. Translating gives CASADNPPGQPQHF.

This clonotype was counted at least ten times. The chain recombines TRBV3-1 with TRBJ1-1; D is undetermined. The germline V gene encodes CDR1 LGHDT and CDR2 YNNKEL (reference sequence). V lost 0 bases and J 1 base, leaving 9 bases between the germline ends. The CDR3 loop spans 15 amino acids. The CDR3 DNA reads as TGTGCCAGCAGCCAAGATCTAGGGAAGAACACTGAAGCTTTCTTT. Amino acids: CASSQDLGKNTEAFF.

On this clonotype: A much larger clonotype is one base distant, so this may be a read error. The CDR3 loop reads CASSHGTNVPYEQYF. CDR3 DNA sequence: TGTGCCAGTAGTCACGGGACTAACGTACCCTACGAGCAGTACTTC. The chain joins TRBV19 to TRBJ2-7; 7 nucleotides match TRBD2. V dropped 5 bases and J dropped 2; count of bases not matched to a gene: 9. CDR3 length: 15 residues. Germline assignment: CDR1 LNHDA and CDR2 SQIVND (reference sequence).